According to its frequency, the clone carrying this T cell receptor (beta chain) is medium-sized. Its antigen is undetermined. The CDR3 length is 13 residues. Looked up from germline, CDR1 is MNHNY and CDR2 is SVGAGI (reference sequence). TRB was amplified from around 0.25 ug of peripheral blood genomic DNA per sample. These data originate in a study of T cell clusters in autoimmune cytopenias. Study at large: Per sample, median TRB depth was roughly 50,000 reads, yielding a median roughly 2,000 distinct clonotypes.

TRB rearrangements were amplified by touch-down multiplex PCR with mixed TRB-A/B primers. Following a re-call of the multiplex PCR reads, TCRdb has one entry per CDR3 protein and lacks DNA. The sample table includes around 6,000 distinct CDR3 sequences. Study findings and constraints: Healthy donors had about 3-fold more exclusive TRB clusters than active autoimmune hepatitis patients.

These data also formed part of another study, on T cell repertoires in aging, cancer and after chemotherapy. That work contributes: The full dataset contained 8.5 million to 10 million TCR reads. Untreated cancer patients had significantly lower blood TCR diversity than age-matched healthy donors.

The TCR comes from a human donor in good health. The sequenced sample was peripheral blood. The chain couples TRBV6-6 to TRBJ2-7; TCRdb proposes TRBD1, but this gene call is untestable without DNA. This CDR3 is CASSLTGPNEQYF.